This T cell receptor (beta chain) was sequenced in a study of CD8+ T cells in alopecia areata. As to treatment: oral pan-JAK inhibitor, 5-10 mg twice daily. Alopecia areata patients provided lesional scalp punch biopsies and peripheral blood. CDR1 is MNHEY, CDR2 SVGAGI, per germline. Trimming stripped 10 bases from V and 4 bases from J, with 14 bases between. CDR3 length: 14 amino acids. Extraction and reverse transcription of RNA yielded cDNA as the sequencing template. Method: immunoSEQ multiplex PCR; TCRdb's copy keeps in-frame clones and lacks some. The sample includes 200,000 to 250,000 clones, about three fifths of them seen just once.

The chain couples TRBV6-5 to TRBJ1-6; the D gene is possibly TRBD1 (5 bases). The clonotype comes from a human donor with alopecia areata. The starting material was CD4+ T cells sorted from blood, obtained at week 4, from a patient treated with tofacitinib. The CDR3 spells CATGDALYNSPLHF. The CDR3, as DNA: TGTGCCACCGGGGACGCGCTTTATAATTCACCCCTCCACTTT.